The next 24 T cell receptor beta chains were all read from a single sample in a study of T cell responses to AZD1222 COVID-19 vaccine. Method: immunoSEQ multiplex PCR; TCRdb's copy keeps in-frame clones and lacks some. Of about 130,000 clones listed, nearly 90% were seen once; the top ten hold 8% to 10%. Sequencing was performed on peripheral blood, taken 28 days after the second AZD1222 dose. The receptors here all came from an adult who received the AZD1222 COVID-19 vaccine.

The chain links TRBV4-1 to TRBJ2-7, with 7 bases lining up with TRBD1. Germline loops: CDR1 MGHRA, CDR2 YSYEKL. V trimming: 0 bases; J trimming: 5 bases; junction bases outside the gene matches: 13. This CDR3 contains 17 residues. The DNA of the CDR3 is TGCGCCAGCAGCCAAGATAAGGGCGGCAGGGGGTTAGACGAGCAGTACTTC. Its protein is CASSQDKGGRGLDEQYF.

The gene calls are TRBV19 and TRBJ2-7, with D possibly TRBD1 on 6 matching bases. The CDR3 runs 14 residues. V shed 5 bases and J shed 2 bases, with 13 bases lying between them. Germline CDR1 and CDR2: LNHDA and SQIVND (reference sequence). DNA of the CDR3: TGTGCCAGTAGTGTCTGGGGGCCCACCTACGAGCAGTACTTC. Protein product: CASSVWGPTYEQYF.

The chain couples TRBV14 to TRBJ2-5, with D perhaps matching TRBD2 (6 bases). Germline assignment: CDR1 SGHDN and CDR2 FVKESK. This CDR3 contains 15 residues. Trimming stripped 5 bases from V and 8 bases from J, with 21 bases between. The chain's CDR3 is CASSAGRGWSGTQYF. Here the CDR3 DNA reads TGTGCCAGCAGCGCGGGACGGGGGTGGAGTGGAACCCAGTACTTC. Full variable domain (remainder filled in from reference TRBV14 and TRBJ2-5): EAGVTQFPSHSVIEKGQTVTLRCDPISGHDNLYWYRRVMGKEIKFLLHFVKESKQDESGMPNNRFLAERTGGTYSTLKVQPAELEDSGVYFCASSAGRGWSGTQYFGPGTRLLVL.

V usage is TRBV10-3 and J usage is TRBJ1-1; the D is unclear. The CDR3 has 14 residues. CDR1 and CDR2 from the germline V gene are ENHRY and SYGVKD. V was cut by 2 bases and J by 1 base, with 8 bases left in between. The CDR3 sequence is CAISEPSENTEAFF. For the CDR3, the DNA is TGTGCCATCAGTGAGCCTTCGGAGAACACTGAAGCTTTCTTT.

The V call is TRBV5-1, the J call TRBJ2-1, with D unclear. From germline, CDR1 is SGHRS and CDR2 YFSETQ. V was pared by 0 bases and J by 0 bases, with 4 bases between. The CDR3 runs 14 residues. CDR3 coding DNA: TGCGCCAGCAGCTTGGAAAGCTCCTACAATGAGCAGTTCTTC. Translation: CASSLESSYNEQFF.

The chain employs TRBV28 and TRBJ1-1; D is unclear. The V end lost 7 bases, the J end lost 0 bases, and 21 bases lay between the germline ends. CDR1 is MDHEN and CDR2 is SYDVKM in the germline V gene. The CDR3 is 17 residues long. The CDR3 nucleotides read TGTGCCAGCACCCCCTCGTCGAGGCGGGGTATGAACACTGAAGCTTTCTTT. This gives the protein CASTPSSRRGMNTEAFF.

This clone showed up just a few times. The chain carries TRBV6-5 and TRBJ1-3; no firm D call. Deletions cut 6 bases from V and 0 bases from J, with 12 bases between. The germline CDR1 and CDR2 sequences are MNHEY and SVGAGI. This CDR3 comprises 15 residues. CDR3 amino acids: CASRPPGPSGNTIYF. CDR3 sequence (DNA): TGTGCCAGCAGACCTCCGGGCCCCTCTGGAAACACCATATATTTT.

In nucleotides, the CDR3 is TGTGCCAGCAGTCCGGACGGGAATAGCAATCAGCCCCAGCATTTT. Amino acid sequence: CASSPDGNSNQPQHF. The chain is built from TRBV2 and TRBJ1-5; D gene ambiguous. Between the trimmed V and J ends, which lost 5 bases and 0 bases, there was a span of 11 bases. The CDR3 runs 15 residues. Per the germline V gene, CDR1 is SNHLY and CDR2 is FYNNEI.

CDR3 residues: CASSPPRGGVMNTEAFF. The CDR3 coding sequence is TGTGCCAGCTCACCACCTCGGGGAGGAGTCATGAACACTGAAGCTTTCTTT. This chain uses TRBV18 with TRBJ1-1; unclear D gene. V gave up 0 bases and J gave up 0 bases, with 14 bases separating them. The V gene's germline CDR1 is KGHSH and CDR2 LQKENI. The CDR3 has 17 amino acids.

The chain uses TRBV27 and TRBJ2-7; 8 bases map to TRBD1. The CDR3 has 14 amino acids. Germline V gene lookup returns CDR1 MNHEY and CDR2 SMNVEV (reference sequence). The junction had 10 bases not matched to a gene; V was cut back by 7 bases and J by 5 bases. The CDR3 coding sequence is TGTGCCAGCACTTCGACAGGGGCAAGCGACGAGCAGTACTTC. It specifies CASTSTGASDEQYF.

The rearrangement uses TRBV5-6 and TRBJ2-7; 10 bases agree with TRBD1. This CDR3 contains 11 residues. Germline-derived CDR1 and CDR2 are SGHDT and YYEEEE. The J segment lost 12 bases and the V segment lost 4 bases, leaving 4 bases of the junction unmatched. CDR3 nucleotides: TGTGCCAGCAGCGGGACAGGGGCGCCGTACTTC. Protein sequence: CASSGTGAPYF. The full variable domain, in which reference TRBV5-6 and TRBJ2-7 provide the parts outside the CDR3, is DAGVTQSPTHLIKTRGQQVTLRCSPKSGHDTVSWYQQALGQGPQFIFQYYEEEERQRGNFPDRFSGHQFPNYSSELNVNALLLGDSALYLCASSGTGAPYFGPGTRLTVT.

This rearrangement joins TRBV10-3 to TRBJ1-2; D is unresolved. The CDR3 consists of 12 residues. Trimming took off 7 bases at V and 6 bases at J, with 12 bases between the two ends. Germline loops: CDR1 ENHRY, CDR2 SYGVKD. The CDR3 region has the DNA TGTGCCATCAATCTCTCCAGACATGGCTACACCTTC. It yields the protein CAINLSRHGYTF.

The chain carries TRBV7-2 and TRBJ1-6; no firm D call. The CDR3 spans 13 residues. Trimming removed 1 base at V and 7 bases at J, with 5 bases between. The V gene's germline CDR1 is SGHTA and CDR2 FQGNSA. The CDR3 sequence: CASSLGPNSPLHF. For the CDR3, the DNA is TGTGCCAGCAGCTTAGGACCGAATTCACCCCTCCACTTT.

The chain recombines TRBV15 with TRBJ1-5; D remains ambiguous. This CDR3 region has 14 residues. V dropped 0 bases and J dropped 3 bases, with 6 bases sitting between them. The V gene's germline CDR1 is LNHNV and CDR2 YYDKDF (reference sequence). The CDR3 protein is CATSRDPDNQPQHF. The CDR3, as DNA: TGTGCCACCAGCAGAGATCCCGACAATCAGCCCCAGCATTTT. The complete variable domain, with remaining parts taken from reference TRBV15 and TRBJ1-5, reads DAMVIQNPRYQVTQFGKPVTLSCSQTLNHNVMYWYQQKSSQAPKLLFHYYDKDFNNEADTPDNFQSRRPNTSFCFLDIRSPGLGDTAMYLCATSRDPDNQPQHFGDGTRLSIL.

The V and J genes are TRBV2 and TRBJ1-6; D is uncertain. V lost 4 bases to trimming and J lost 10 bases, with 8 bases between them. Germline CDR1 and CDR2: SNHLY and FYNNEI. The CDR3 covers 12 residues. The CDR3 here is CASSGEGSPLHF. For the CDR3, the DNA is TGTGCCAGCAGTGGCGAAGGATCACCCCTCCACTTT.

This chain links TRBV5-1 with TRBJ2-6; D gene unclear. Per the germline V gene, CDR1 is SGHRS and CDR2 is YFSETQ. The CDR3 has 18 residues. The germline V and J ends were trimmed by 3 bases and 4 bases, with 20 bases remaining between them. The CDR3 is CASSWSGSGGSGANVLTF. The CDR3, as DNA: TGCGCCAGCAGCTGGTCCGGGTCCGGTGGGTCGGGGGCCAACGTCCTGACTTTC.

The chain combines TRBV5-1 with TRBJ1-2, with a weak D call TRBD1 (5 bases). This CDR3 contains 13 residues. With 5 bases removed from V and 3 bases from J, the gap between germline ends came to 11 bases. Germline lookup yields CDR1 SGHRS and CDR2 YFSETQ. The CDR3 nucleotides read TGCGCCAGCAGGCCAGGGACGGACTATGGCTACACCTTC. It yields the protein CASRPGTDYGYTF.

The chain combines TRBV4-1 with TRBJ2-5; 12 nucleotides align to TRBD2. This CDR3 is built from 17 residues. Looked up from germline, CDR1 is MGHRA and CDR2 is YSYEKL. The trim removed 1 base at V and 4 bases at J, leaving 7 bases unmatched. DNA of the CDR3: TGCGCCAGCAGCCAAGGGTCTGGACTAGCGGGGTCAGAGACCCAGTACTTC. Its protein is CASSQGSGLAGSETQYF.

This chain joins TRBV2 and TRBJ2-1, with TRBD2 matching over 15 bases. V shed 6 bases and J 3 bases; nucleotides not matched to a gene: 0. The CDR3 consists of 15 residues. In germline, CDR1 is SNHLY, CDR2 FYNNEI. The chain's CDR3 is CASRGLAGGYNEQFF. CDR3 DNA sequence: TGTGCCAGCAGGGGACTAGCGGGAGGCTACAATGAGCAGTTCTTC.

J is TRBJ2-3 and V is TRBV11-1; D not certain. Trimming took 3 bases from V and 0 from J, leaving 7 bases between them. Germline V gene lookup returns CDR1 SGHAT and CDR2 FQDESV (reference sequence). The CDR3 contains 14 residues. CDR3: CASSFRFSTDTQYF. CDR3 DNA: TGTGCCAGCAGCTTCCGGTTTAGCACAGATACGCAGTATTTT.

The chain combines TRBV5-1 with TRBJ1-1, with a possible D match to TRBD1 (6 bases). Germline V CDR1 and CDR2: SGHRS, YFSETQ. This CDR3 spans 15 amino acids. The ends were cut back, 2 bases at V and 1 base at J, with 12 bases in the middle. CDR3 DNA: TGCGCCAGCAGCTTTACAGGGCCCCCGAACACTGAAGCTTTCTTT. It specifies CASSFTGPPNTEAFF.

The chain joins TRBV6-5 to TRBJ1-2, with 7 bases aligning to TRBD1. Looked up from germline, CDR1 is MNHEY and CDR2 is SVGAGI. V lost 8 bases, J lost 7 bases, and 13 bases stayed unmatched. The CDR3 is made up of 14 amino acids. The CDR3 nucleotides are TGTGCCAGCCTTCAAGGGACAGAATTTTTTGGCTACACCTTC. This translates into CASLQGTEFFGYTF.

In this sample, this clone turned up once. CDR3 in amino acids: CASSRGGQSGNEQFF. The CDR3 nucleotides read TGCGCCAGTTCTCGAGGAGGACAGTCGGGCAATGAGCAGTTCTTC. The chain links TRBV5-1 to TRBJ2-1; D is perhaps TRBD1 (6 bases). CDR3 size: 15 residues. Trimming left V 8 bases short and J 6 bases short, with 21 bases between. CDR1 is SGHRS and CDR2 is YFSETQ in the germline V gene.

The chain recombines TRBV6-5 with TRBJ1-6; TRBD1 matches at 8 bases. Germline lookup yields CDR1 MNHEY and CDR2 SVGAGI. J gave up 11 bases and V 0 bases, and 3 bases lay outside the gene matches. The CDR3 loop spans 14 amino acids. In nucleotides, the CDR3 is TGTGCCAGCAGTTACTCACAGGGGGTTCCACCCCTCCACTTT. Amino acids: CASSYSQGVPPLHF.